The 28 T cell receptor beta chains below were found in one sample sequenced in a study of regulatory T cells in long-lasting Graves disease. In building TCR beta libraries, iRepertoire HTBI primers were used together with Arm-PCR of CDR3 regions. TCRdb processed the multiplex PCR reads anew with MiXCR; each CDR3 protein has one entry. The sample has under 500,000 distinct CDR3 sequences, 20% seen once. Time point defined: persistent/refractory GD, antithyroid drugs over 5 years with positive TRAb. Extracted PBMC RNA gave rise to the TCR library. Sequenced here: peripheral blood mononuclear cells (PBMCs), sampled when the disease was refractory, from a patient treated with antithyroid drugs. The source of these receptors is a female donor with Graves disease.

This clonotype was seen at least ten times. The chain links TRBV20-1 to TRBJ2-5; 9 nucleotides agree with TRBD2. The junction had 4 bases not matched to a gene; V was cut back by 3 bases and J by 2 bases. CDR3 length equals 14 residues. Germline values: CDR1 DFQATT, CDR2 SNEGSKA (reference sequence). CDR3 sequence: CSASRLAGQETQYF. DNA of the CDR3: TGCAGTGCTAGTCGGCTAGCGGGGCAAGAGACCCAGTACTTC.

This clonotype was counted many times. V gene TRBV5-1 combines with J gene TRBJ1-2; unclear D gene. V was clipped by 7 bases and J by 2 bases, with 18 bases between them. Germline V CDR1 and CDR2: SGHRS, YFSETQ. This CDR3 is built from 15 residues. The chain's CDR3 is CASSDRIMGNYGYTF. CDR3 in DNA: TGCGCCAGCTCCGACCGGATAATGGGAAACTATGGCTACACCTTC.

Only a few counts were recorded for this clonotype. The chain has TRBV6-1 and TRBJ2-6, with D possibly TRBD1 on 5 matching bases. This CDR3 contains 15 residues. From germline, CDR1 is MNHNS and CDR2 SASEGT. Trimming shortened V by 7 bases and J by 0 bases, and 10 bases separated the two germline ends. The CDR3 bases are TGTGCCAGCATTAGACAGCCCTCTGGGGCCAACGTCCTGACTTTC. This sequence encodes CASIRQPSGANVLTF.

V gene TRBV9 combines with J gene TRBJ2-5; 7 positions match TRBD2. CDR3 length: 15 amino acids. With V trimmed by 3 bases and J by 0 bases, 5 bases remained unmatched. Germline assignment: CDR1 SGDLS and CDR2 YYNGEE. CDR3 protein: CASSAAGQYQETQYF. As DNA, the CDR3 is TGTGCCAGCAGCGCAGCGGGGCAATACCAAGAGACCCAGTACTTC.

The gene calls are TRBV6-5 and TRBJ1-3; D might be TRBD1 (6 bases). Trimming removed 0 bases at V and 4 bases at J, with 10 bases between. CDR1 and CDR2 from the germline V gene are MNHEY and SVGAGI. This CDR3 is 15 amino acids long. CDR3 nucleotides: TGTGCCAGCAGTTACTCACAGGGACGAGGAAACACCATATATTTT. It is translated as CASSYSQGRGNTIYF.

The chain uses TRBV3-1 and TRBJ2-2; 7 bases agree with TRBD2. CDR1 is LGHDT, CDR2 YNNKEL, per germline (reference sequence). The V gene end was trimmed by 1 base and the J gene end by 6 bases; junction bases not matched to a gene: 11. The CDR3 is 17 amino acids. The CDR3 coding sequence is TGTGCCAGCAGCCAAGTCGACATGGGAGGGCCTGCCGGGGAGCTGTTTTTT. This codes for CASSQVDMGGPAGELFF.

A note on this clonotype: At one of its ends the junction is not consistent with the germline gene, which may arise from a read error. J is TRBJ2-5 and V is TRBV24-1; possible D gene TRBD1, 5 bases. Germline CDR1 KGHDR, CDR2 SFDVKD. CDR3 size: 14 residues. For the CDR3, the DNA is TGTGCCACCAGTGATTCGGCAGGACAAGCGACCCAGTACTTC. This sequence encodes CATSDSAGQATQYF.

The chain links TRBV29-1 to TRBJ2-3; TRBD2 is a possible D gene (6 bases). CDR3 length: 15 amino acids. V lost 7 bases and J lost 2, with 19 bases in between. Looked up from germline, CDR1 is SQVTM and CDR2 is ANQGSEA. The CDR3 nucleotides read TGCAGCGGCGCGGATAGGAGGGGAAACACAGATACGCAGTATTTT. It encodes CSGADRRGNTDTQYF.

The chain uses TRBV12-3 or TRBV12-4 and TRBJ2-1; D is unclear. The CDR3 is 12 residues long. V was trimmed by 5 bases and J by 3 bases, leaving 5 bases between them. CDR3 nucleotides: TGTGCCAGCAGTAACATCTACAATGAGCAGTTCTTC. It translates to CASSNIYNEQFF.

In regard to this clonotype: The junction shows a germline mismatch at one end, possibly a read error. The chain recombines TRBV11-1 with TRBJ2-2; 7 bases line up with TRBD1. In germline, CDR1 is SGHAT, CDR2 FQDESV (reference sequence). The CDR3 covers 17 residues. The DNA of the CDR3 is TGCGCCAGCAGCCAAGAATGGAAGGGGGCGCACACCGGGGAGCTGTTTTTT. It translates to CASSQEWKGAHTGELFF.

The chain has TRBV28 and TRBJ2-2; possibly TRBD1 or TRBD2 for D (5 bases each). V was clipped by 5 bases and J by 1 base, with 14 bases between them. The CDR3 runs 16 residues. From germline, CDR1 is MDHEN and CDR2 SYDVKM. CDR3 sequence: CASSATGRRNTGELFF. The CDR3 DNA reads TGTGCCAGCAGTGCCACGGGACGGAGGAACACCGGGGAGCTGTTTTTT.

This rearrangement joins TRBV19 to TRBJ1-1; D is perhaps TRBD1 (6 bases). This CDR3 comprises 15 residues. With 1 base removed from V and 5 bases from J, the gap between germline ends came to 14 bases. The germline V gene has CDR1 LNHDA and CDR2 SQIVND (reference sequence). The CDR3 loop is CASSIGGQGKTEAFF. As DNA, the CDR3 is TGTGCCAGTAGTATAGGCGGCCAGGGGAAAACTGAAGCTTTCTTT.

This clonotype was picked up many times. The rearrangement uses TRBV10-3 and TRBJ1-2; D unclear. CDR3 length: 11 residues. Trimming shortened V by 4 bases and J by 9 bases, and 9 bases separated the two germline ends. Germline lookup yields CDR1 ENHRY and CDR2 SYGVKD. CDR3 residues: CAISVGVSYTF. In nucleotides, the CDR3 is TGTGCCATCAGTGTAGGAGTCAGCTACACCTTC.

The CDR3 region has the DNA TGCAGTGCTAGAGATGCTAGCGGGCTCTACGAGCAGTACTTC. It is translated as CSARDASGLYEQYF. The chain carries TRBV20-1 and TRBJ2-7, with 8 bases matching TRBD2. Trimming took 0 bases from V and 3 from J; bases not matched to a gene: 4. Germline V CDR1 and CDR2: DFQATT, SNEGSKA (reference sequence). The length of the CDR3 is 14 residues.

This clonotype was seen more than once but under ten times. The chain combines TRBV3-1 with TRBJ2-7; D is uncertain. Germline CDR1 and CDR2: LGHDT and YNNKEL (reference sequence). The V end lost 1 base, the J end lost 2 bases, and 15 bases lay between the germline ends. The CDR3 loop spans 16 amino acids. For the CDR3, the DNA is TGTGCCAGCAGCCAAGGGAGTCCATCTGGTGCCTACGAGCAGTACTTC. Translating it yields CASSQGSPSGAYEQYF.

This clonotype was found a few times. This rearrangement joins TRBV12-3 or TRBV12-4 to TRBJ1-3, with D perhaps TRBD1 (5 bases). The CDR3 consists of 11 residues. V was clipped by 2 bases and J by 16 bases, with 12 bases between them. The CDR3 bases are TGTGCCAGCAGTTTATCAGGGCAAGCGTATTTT. It yields the protein CASSLSGQAYF.

This rearrangement joins TRBV20-1 to TRBJ2-6; D gene unclear. The germline CDR1 and CDR2 sequences are DFQATT and SNEGSKA (reference sequence). V dropped 6 bases and J dropped 0 bases, with 6 bases sitting between them. CDR3 length equals 13 residues. The CDR3 protein is CSAVSSGANVLTF. In DNA form, the CDR3 reads TGCAGTGCCGTAAGCTCTGGGGCCAACGTCCTGACTTTC.

This clonotype was seen repeatedly, ten times or more. This sequence joins TRBV6-1 and TRBJ1-1; 7 positions agree with TRBD1. Trimming removed 8 bases from V and 0 bases from J; junction bases left unmatched: 6. This CDR3 has 14 residues. Germline V gene lookup returns CDR1 MNHNS and CDR2 SASEGT. The CDR3 region has the DNA TGTGCCAGCTGCCGTACAGGGGTGAACACTGAAGCTTTCTTT. Translating gives CASCRTGVNTEAFF.

Ten or more counts support this clonotype. The genes are TRBV7-2 and TRBJ1-2; D may be TRBD1 (6 bases). From germline, CDR1 is SGHTA and CDR2 FQGNSA. V was pared by 5 bases and J by 4 bases, with 14 bases between. The CDR3 extends over 14 amino acids. The CDR3 sequence: CASSAAGAGYGYTF. In nucleotides, the CDR3 is TGTGCCAGCAGCGCCGCAGGGGCCGGCTATGGCTACACCTTC.

In its sample, this clonotype was seen many times. V is TRBV7-2 and J is TRBJ2-7; unclear D gene. The germline V and J ends were trimmed by 3 bases and 5 bases, with 17 bases remaining between them. The V gene's germline CDR1 is SGHTA and CDR2 FQGNSA. The CDR3 is 15 residues long. This CDR3 is CASSFQTGPWDEQYF. The CDR3 nucleotides read TGTGCCAGCAGCTTCCAAACGGGCCCTTGGGACGAGCAGTACTTC.

This clonotype was detected only a few times. The chain is built from TRBV7-9 and TRBJ1-6; a weak D match, TRBD1 (5 bases). The CDR3 sequence is 15 residues long. In germline, CDR1 is SEHNR, CDR2 FQNEAQ (reference sequence). The V end lost 5 bases, the J end lost 4 bases, and 12 bases lay between the germline ends. The CDR3 here is CASSPRGGYNSPLHF. The CDR3 DNA follows: TGTGCCAGCAGCCCTCGTGGGGGGTATAATTCACCCCTCCACTTT.

This clonotype was seen at least ten times. The chain links TRBV7-8 to TRBJ1-1, with TRBD1 as a possible D gene (6 bases). The CDR3 is made up of 17 amino acids. Trimming left V 6 bases short and J 3 bases short, with 23 bases between. Germline V gene data show CDR1 as SGHVS and CDR2 as FQNEAQ. Written as DNA, the CDR3 is TGTGCCAGCAGGCCAATTTGGGGCGCGGGGGCGGACACTGAAGCTTTCTTT. This gives the protein CASRPIWGAGADTEAFF.

This clonotype was observed at least ten times. The rearrangement joins TRBV30 to TRBJ2-5; D not certain. V lost 0 bases and J lost 5, with 10 bases in between. Germline lookup yields CDR1 GTSNPN and CDR2 SVGIG (reference sequence). This CDR3 has 13 amino acids. The chain's CDR3 is CAWSVSLAETQYF. CDR3 bases: TGTGCCTGGAGTGTAAGTCTGGCGGAGACCCAGTACTTC.

J is TRBJ1-2 and V is TRBV20-1; D not certain. The V end was cut by 7 bases, the J end by 6 bases, with 6 bases between. This CDR3 is built from 9 residues. Germline V lookup: CDR1 DFQATT, CDR2 SNEGSKA (reference sequence). The CDR3 sequence: CSGRNGYTF. Written as DNA, the CDR3 is TGCAGTGGGCGTAATGGCTACACCTTC.

The chain carries TRBV10-2 and TRBJ2-2, with D unresolved. The CDR3 is 13 residues long. V was clipped by 4 bases and J by 8 bases, with 11 bases between them. CDR1 is WSHSY and CDR2 is SAAADI in the germline V gene. CDR3 sequence: CASSGASSGELFF. The CDR3 DNA reads as TGCGCCAGCAGTGGGGCTAGTTCTGGGGAGCTGTTTTTT.

This chain connects TRBV20-1 to TRBJ2-1; weak D call: TRBD2 (6 bases). Germline CDR1 DFQATT, CDR2 SNEGSKA (reference sequence). CDR3 size: 20 residues. Trimming removed 5 bases at V and 0 bases at J, with 29 bases between. Here the CDR3 DNA reads TGCAGTGCTCGTGCCAGGTTCGGTACCGATAGCGGTAGCTCCTACAATGAGCAGTTCTTC. Its translation is CSARARFGTDSGSSYNEQFF.

This clonotype was seen at least ten times. The rearrangement joins TRBV11-2 to TRBJ2-1, with TRBD2 as a possible D gene (5 bases). Deletions cut 4 bases from V and 5 bases from J, with 15 bases between. The germline V gene encodes CDR1 SGHAT and CDR2 FQNNGV. The CDR3 has 15 residues. CDR3 sequence reads: CASSSYRGLHNEQFF. Written as DNA, the CDR3 is TGTGCCAGCAGCTCGTACCGTGGACTTCACAATGAGCAGTTCTTC.

A few counts support this clonotype. The CDR3 reads CSARNLLAGSYEQYF. The CDR3 nucleotides are TGCAGTGCTAGAAACCTACTAGCGGGTTCCTACGAGCAGTACTTC. This sequence joins TRBV20-1 and TRBJ2-7, with TRBD2 matching over 9 bases. CDR1 and CDR2 (germline): DFQATT, SNEGSKA (reference sequence). The ends lost 2 bases at V and 1 base at J; junction bases unmatched: 6. The CDR3 loop spans 15 amino acids.